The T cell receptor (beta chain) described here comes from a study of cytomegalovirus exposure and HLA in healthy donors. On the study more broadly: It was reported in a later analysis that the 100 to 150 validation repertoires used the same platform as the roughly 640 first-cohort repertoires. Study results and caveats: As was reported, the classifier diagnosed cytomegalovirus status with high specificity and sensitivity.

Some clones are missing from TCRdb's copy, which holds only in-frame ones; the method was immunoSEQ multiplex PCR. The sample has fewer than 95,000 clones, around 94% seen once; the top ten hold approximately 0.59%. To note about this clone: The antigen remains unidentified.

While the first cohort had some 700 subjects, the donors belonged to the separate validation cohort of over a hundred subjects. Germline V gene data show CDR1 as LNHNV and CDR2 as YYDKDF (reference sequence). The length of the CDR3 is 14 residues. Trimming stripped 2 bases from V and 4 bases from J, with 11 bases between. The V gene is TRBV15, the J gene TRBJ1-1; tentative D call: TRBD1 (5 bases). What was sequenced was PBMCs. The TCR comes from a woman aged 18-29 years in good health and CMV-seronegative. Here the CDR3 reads CATSRFRQTTEAFF. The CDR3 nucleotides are TGTGCCACCAGCAGATTCCGACAGACCACTGAAGCTTTCTTT.